This TCR beta chain was observed in a study of T cell responses to AZD1222 COVID-19 vaccine. Study outcomes and limitations: Spike-wide coverage was observed for vaccine-associated CD4 TCRs, with dominant responses at 160-218 and 743-854.

Points on this clone: What it binds is not known.

Repertoires were generated with immunoSEQ multiplex PCR, while TCRdb's copy carries only in-frame clones and drops some. The table has roughly 84,000 clones, around 88% seen once. CDR1 MNHEY and CDR2 SVGEGT come from the germline V gene. V lost 2 bases and J lost 1; bases outside the gene matches: 7. This CDR3 is built from 17 residues. Timing groups of about 4 and about 12 weeks for second doses were pooled. The clonotype originates from an adult who received the AZD1222 COVID-19 vaccine. Sequences were derived from peripheral blood, sampled 28 days after the second AZD1222 dose. The chain joins TRBV6-2 or TRBV6-3 to TRBJ1-5; 8 positions agree with TRBD1. This CDR3 reads CASSYTLDRASNQPQHF. The DNA of the CDR3 is TGTGCCAGCAGTTACACCTTGGACAGGGCGAGCAATCAGCCCCAGCATTTT.